The TCR beta chain described here comes from a study of cytotoxic CD8 clonotypes in ibrutinib-treated CLL. Study-wide results and caveats: While tracking circulating CD8+ T-cell counts, baseline clonality exceeded that of age-matched healthy donors. Contraction or stability on treatment characterized the public clonotypes, which were uncommon.

TCRdb keeps only in-frame clones here, not all; method: immunoSEQ multiplex PCR. The data contain about 86,000 clones, just over 85% of them seen just once; the ten biggest clones take up roughly 5%. Germline assignment: CDR1 SGHTA and CDR2 FQGNSA. The V gene lost 5 bases and the J gene lost 5 bases, with 9 bases spanning the gap. There are 13 residues in the CDR3. TCR beta library input comprised approximately 1.9 micrograms of genomic DNA from cryopreserved PBMCs. Regarding this clone: Its antigen is still unknown.

This specimen consisted of PBMCs, obtained before ibrutinib treatment. This chain joins TRBV7-2 and TRBJ2-2, with a possible D match to TRBD1 (6 bases). This clonotype originated in a human donor with chronic lymphocytic leukemia. The CDR3 is CASSVGGTGELFF. The CDR3 nucleotides read TGTGCCAGCAGCGTAGGGGGAACCGGGGAGCTGTTTTTT.